This T cell receptor beta chain was sequenced in a study of CD8 T cells in Susac syndrome. Deletions cut 3 bases from V and 1 base from J, with 9 bases between. Germline CDR1 is MNHEY and CDR2 is SMNVEV (reference sequence). This CDR3 has 14 residues. A quantity of about 0.45 to 1 ug RNA underwent reverse transcription using random hexamers. The CDR3 of TCR beta was amplified by immunoSEQ multiplex PCR across 54 Vbeta and 13 Jbeta. MiXCR, applied by TCRdb to the immunoSEQ multiplex PCR reads, yields one record per CDR3 protein. The table shows hundreds of thousands of distinct CDR3 sequences, with around nine tenths occurring only once. The T cells that were sequenced for TCR beta were CD8+ and CD4+ cells from blood. It was treatment-naive patients with stable or active relapsing-remitting disease who made up the multiple sclerosis controls. Negative isolation yielded the CD8+ and CD4+ T cells, while FACS enriched the TEMRA cells.

Sequenced sample: CD8+ T cells from PBMCs. The chain uses TRBV27 and TRBJ1-1; no firm D call. The TCR comes from a human donor with multiple sclerosis. CDR3 residues: CASSLAATNTEAFF. DNA for the CDR3: TGTGCCAGCAGTTTGGCGGCCACGAACACTGAAGCTTTCTTT.